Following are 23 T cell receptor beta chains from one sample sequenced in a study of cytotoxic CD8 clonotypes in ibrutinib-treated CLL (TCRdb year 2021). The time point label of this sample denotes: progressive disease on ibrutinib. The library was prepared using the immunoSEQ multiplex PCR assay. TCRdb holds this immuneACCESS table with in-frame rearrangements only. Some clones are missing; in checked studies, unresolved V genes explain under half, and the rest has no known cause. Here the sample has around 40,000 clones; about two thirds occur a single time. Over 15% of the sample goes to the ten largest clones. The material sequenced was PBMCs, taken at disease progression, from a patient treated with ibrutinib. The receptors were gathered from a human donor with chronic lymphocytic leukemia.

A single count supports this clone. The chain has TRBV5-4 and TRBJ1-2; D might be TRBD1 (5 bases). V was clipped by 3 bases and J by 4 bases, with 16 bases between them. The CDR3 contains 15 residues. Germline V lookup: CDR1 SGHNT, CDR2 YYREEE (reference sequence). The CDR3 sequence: CASSSRGDYVYGYTF. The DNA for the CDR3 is TGTGCCAGCAGCTCCCGAGGGGACTATGTCTATGGCTACACCTTC.

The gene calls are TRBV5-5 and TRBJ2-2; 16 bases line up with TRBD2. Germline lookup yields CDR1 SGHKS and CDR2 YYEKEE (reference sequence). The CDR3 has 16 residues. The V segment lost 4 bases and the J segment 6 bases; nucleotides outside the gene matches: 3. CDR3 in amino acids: CASSPGLAGGPGELFF. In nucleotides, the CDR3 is TGTGCCAGCAGCCCGGGACTAGCGGGGGGGCCCGGGGAGCTGTTTTTT.

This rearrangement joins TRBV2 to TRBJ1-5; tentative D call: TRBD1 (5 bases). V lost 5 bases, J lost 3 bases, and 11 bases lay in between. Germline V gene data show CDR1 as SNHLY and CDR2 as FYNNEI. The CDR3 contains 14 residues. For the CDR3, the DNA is TGTGCCAGCAGTCCGACAGAATACAATCAGCCCCAGCATTTT. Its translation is CASSPTEYNQPQHF.

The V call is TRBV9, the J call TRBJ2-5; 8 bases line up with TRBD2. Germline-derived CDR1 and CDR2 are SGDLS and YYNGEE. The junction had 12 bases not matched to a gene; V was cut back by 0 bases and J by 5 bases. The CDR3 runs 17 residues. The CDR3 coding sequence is TGTGCCAGCAGCGTAGGGCCGGGACTAGTGGCTTTGGAGACCCAGTACTTC. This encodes CASSVGPGLVALETQYF.

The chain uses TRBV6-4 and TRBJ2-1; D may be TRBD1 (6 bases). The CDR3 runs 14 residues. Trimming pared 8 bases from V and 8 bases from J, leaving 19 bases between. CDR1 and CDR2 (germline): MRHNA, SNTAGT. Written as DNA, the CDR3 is TGTGCCAGCCCTTCCCGGGGACACGACGATGAGCAGTTCTTC. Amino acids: CASPSRGHDDEQFF.

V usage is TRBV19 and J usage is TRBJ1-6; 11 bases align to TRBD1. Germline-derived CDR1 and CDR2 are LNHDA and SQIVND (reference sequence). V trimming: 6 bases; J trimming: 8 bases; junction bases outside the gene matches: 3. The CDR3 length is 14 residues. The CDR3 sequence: CASSRDRGDSPLHF. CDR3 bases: TGTGCCAGTAGCCGGGACAGGGGGGATTCACCCCTCCACTTT.

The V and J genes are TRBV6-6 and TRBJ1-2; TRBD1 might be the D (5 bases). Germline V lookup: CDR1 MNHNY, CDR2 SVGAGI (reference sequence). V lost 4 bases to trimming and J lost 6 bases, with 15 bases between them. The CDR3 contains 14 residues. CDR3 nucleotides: TGTGCCAGCAGTTCCCGGGGACGTAAGGATGGCTACACCTTC. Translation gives CASSSRGRKDGYTF.

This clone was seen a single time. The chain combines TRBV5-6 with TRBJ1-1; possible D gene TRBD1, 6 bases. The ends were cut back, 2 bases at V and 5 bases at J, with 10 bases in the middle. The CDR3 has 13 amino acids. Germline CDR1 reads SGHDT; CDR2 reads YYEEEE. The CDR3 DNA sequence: TGTGCCAGCAGCTTTTTGAGGGGGACTGAAGCTTTCTTT. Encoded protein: CASSFLRGTEAFF.

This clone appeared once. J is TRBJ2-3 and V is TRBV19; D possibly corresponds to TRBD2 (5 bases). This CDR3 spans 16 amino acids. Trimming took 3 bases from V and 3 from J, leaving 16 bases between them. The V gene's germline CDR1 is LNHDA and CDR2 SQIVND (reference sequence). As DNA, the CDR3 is TGTGCCAGTAGTATTTCGCCGACGGGATCAACAGATACGCAGTATTTT. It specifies CASSISPTGSTDTQYF.

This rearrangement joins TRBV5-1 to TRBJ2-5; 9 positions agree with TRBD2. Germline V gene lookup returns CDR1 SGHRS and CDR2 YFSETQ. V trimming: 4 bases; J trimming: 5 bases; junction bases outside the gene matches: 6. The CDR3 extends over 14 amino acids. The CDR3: CASSPLAGGETQYF. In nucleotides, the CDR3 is TGCGCCAGCAGCCCATTGGCGGGGGGGGAGACCCAGTACTTC.

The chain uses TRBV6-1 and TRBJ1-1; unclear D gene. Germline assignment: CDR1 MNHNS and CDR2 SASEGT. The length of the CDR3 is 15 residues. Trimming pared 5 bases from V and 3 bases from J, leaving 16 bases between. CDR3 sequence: CASSQRAKADTEAFF. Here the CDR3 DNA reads TGTGCCAGCAGTCAGAGAGCAAAGGCGGACACTGAAGCTTTCTTT.

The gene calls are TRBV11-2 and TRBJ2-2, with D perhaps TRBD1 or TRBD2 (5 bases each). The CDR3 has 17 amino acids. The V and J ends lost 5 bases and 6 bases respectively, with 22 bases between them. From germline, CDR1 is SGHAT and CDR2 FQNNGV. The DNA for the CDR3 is TGTGCCAGCAGCCGACTGGGGGTGGGTAGCGTCTCCGGGGAGCTGTTTTTT. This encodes CASSRLGVGSVSGELFF.

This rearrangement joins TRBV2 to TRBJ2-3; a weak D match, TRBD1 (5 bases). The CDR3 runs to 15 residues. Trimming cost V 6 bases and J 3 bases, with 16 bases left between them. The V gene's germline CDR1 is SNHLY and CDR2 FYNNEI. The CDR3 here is CASSRAPGQTDTQYF. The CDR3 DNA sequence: TGTGCCAGCAGCAGGGCCCCGGGCCAAACAGATACGCAGTATTTT.

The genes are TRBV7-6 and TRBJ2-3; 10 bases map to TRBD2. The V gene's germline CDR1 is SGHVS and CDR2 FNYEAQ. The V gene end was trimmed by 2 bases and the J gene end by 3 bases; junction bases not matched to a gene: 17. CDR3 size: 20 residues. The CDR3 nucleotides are TGTGCCAGCAGCTTAACCCCCTTTTCGAGCGGGGGGGCCGGGACAGATACGCAGTATTTT. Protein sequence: CASSLTPFSSGGAGTDTQYF.

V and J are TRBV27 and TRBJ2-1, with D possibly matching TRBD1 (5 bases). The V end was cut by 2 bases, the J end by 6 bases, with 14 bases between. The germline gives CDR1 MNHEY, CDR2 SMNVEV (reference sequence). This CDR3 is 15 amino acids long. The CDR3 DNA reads TGTGCCAGCAGTTTAACCCAACAGGTGACCAATGAGCAGTTCTTC. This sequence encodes CASSLTQQVTNEQFF.

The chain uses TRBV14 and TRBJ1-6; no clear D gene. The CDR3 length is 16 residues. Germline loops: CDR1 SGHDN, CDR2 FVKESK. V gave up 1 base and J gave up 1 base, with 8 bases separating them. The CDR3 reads CASSQVHGSYNSPLHF. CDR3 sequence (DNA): TGTGCCAGCAGCCAAGTTCATGGTTCCTATAATTCACCCCTCCACTTT.

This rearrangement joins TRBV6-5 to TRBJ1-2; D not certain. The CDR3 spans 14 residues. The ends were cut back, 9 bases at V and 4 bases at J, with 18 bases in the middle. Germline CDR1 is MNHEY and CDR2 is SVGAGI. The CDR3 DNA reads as TGTGCCAGTTCCCCCAGTTCGAGTATCTATGGCTACACCTTC. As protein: CASSPSSSIYGYTF.

The CDR3 region has the DNA TGTGCCAGCAGCTCCCTCGAAACCGAGCAGTACTTC. As protein: CASSSLETEQYF. This chain connects TRBV5-6 to TRBJ2-7; D is uncertain. The germline V gene encodes CDR1 SGHDT and CDR2 YYEEEE. Trimming cost V 3 bases and J 6 bases, with 10 bases left between them. CDR3 length: 12 residues.

The CDR3 bases are TGCGCCAGCAGCCCGACAGGGGGCGGTAACACTGAAGCTTTCTTT. Translation gives CASSPTGGGNTEAFF. V usage is TRBV4-1 and J usage is TRBJ1-1; TRBD1 agrees at 10 bases. Germline loops: CDR1 MGHRA, CDR2 YSYEKL. V shed 4 bases, J shed 2 bases, and the junction held 4 bases outside the gene matches. The CDR3 contains 15 residues.

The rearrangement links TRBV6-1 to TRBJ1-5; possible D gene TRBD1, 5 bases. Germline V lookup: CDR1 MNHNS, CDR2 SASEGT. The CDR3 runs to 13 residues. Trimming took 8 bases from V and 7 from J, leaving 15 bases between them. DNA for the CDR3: TGTGCCAGCCTCGGGAGGGGTGGACAGCCCCAGCATTTT. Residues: CASLGRGGQPQHF.

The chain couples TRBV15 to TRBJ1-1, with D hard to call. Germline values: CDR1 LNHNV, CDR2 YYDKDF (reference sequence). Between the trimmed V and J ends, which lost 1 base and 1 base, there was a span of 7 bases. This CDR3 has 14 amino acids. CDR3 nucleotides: TGTGCCACCAGCAGAGTAGAGAGGAACACTGAAGCTTTCTTT. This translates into CATSRVERNTEAFF.

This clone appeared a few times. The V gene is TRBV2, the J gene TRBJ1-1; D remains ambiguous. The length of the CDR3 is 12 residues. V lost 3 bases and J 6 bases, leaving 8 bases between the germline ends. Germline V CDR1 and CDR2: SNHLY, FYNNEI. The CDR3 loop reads CASSEVWPEAFF. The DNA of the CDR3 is TGTGCCAGCAGTGAGGTTTGGCCTGAAGCTTTCTTT.

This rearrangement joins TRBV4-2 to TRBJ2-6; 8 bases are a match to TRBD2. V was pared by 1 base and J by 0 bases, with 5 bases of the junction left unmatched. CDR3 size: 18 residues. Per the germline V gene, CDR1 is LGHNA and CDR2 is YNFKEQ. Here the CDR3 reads CASSQGRAGGSGANVLTF. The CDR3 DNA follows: TGTGCCAGCAGCCAAGGAAGGGCGGGGGGCTCTGGGGCCAACGTCCTGACTTTC.